These T cell receptor beta chains were read from a single sample in a study of CD8+CD57+ T cells in acquired aplastic anemia. One entry per CDR3 protein, called by TCRdb with MiXCR from the reads. The data contain more than 150,000 distinct CDR3 sequences, 45% to 60% of them singletons. The sequenced sample was sorted CD4+, CD8+, or CD8+CD57+ T cells (not recorded which) from PBMCs. Every receptor here comes from a human donor with aplastic anemia. CDR3s include the opening cysteine and the closing phenylalanine or tryptophan. The order of the fields is D gene, J gene, V gene, clone size, CDR3 protein, CDR3 DNA. D genes are given only for firm matches. Some rows mark clone size as missing; the rest say once, few, many or name a class of expanded clone.

>TRBD1|TRBJ1-6|TRBV15|many
CATSSAGTGESPLHF
TGTGCCACCAGCAGCGCCGGGACAGGGGAGTCACCCCTCCACTTT
>TRBD1|TRBJ1-3|TRBV9|many
CASSLRTGLYGNTIYF
TGTGCCAGCAGCTTGCGGACAGGTCTATACGGAAACACCATATATTTT
>TRBD1|TRBJ1-2|TRBV2|few
CASSTGVAYGYTF
TGTGCCAGCAGTACAGGGGTAGCGTATGGCTACACCTTC
>TRBD1|TRBJ1-5|TRBV19|-
CASSWTGGSNQPQHF
TGTGCCAGTAGCTGGACAGGAGGGAGCAATCAGCCCCAGCATTTT
>-|TRBJ2-1|TRBV7-3|-
CASSQELDNEQFF
TGTGCCAGCAGCCAAGAACTAGACAATGAGCAGTTCTTC
>-|TRBJ1-6|TRBV10-3|-
CAPQERNSPLHF
TGTGCCCCCCAAGAGCGTAATTCACCCCTCCACTTT
>-|TRBJ2-3|TRBV28|few
CASSPPRQGGFTDTQYF
TGTGCCAGCAGTCCCCCCCGGCAGGGTGGGTTCACAGATACGCAGTATTTT
>-|TRBJ1-1|TRBV29-1|few
CSAERNTEAFF
TGCAGCGCCGAACGGAACACTGAAGCTTTCTTT
>TRBD1|TRBJ1-2|TRBV7-9|many
CASSLYPGQDYGYTF
TGTGCCAGCAGCTTATATCCTGGACAGGACTATGGCTACACCTTC
>-|TRBJ2-6|TRBV5-6|few
CASTLWGTGANVLTF
TGTGCCAGCACCCTTTGGGGAACTGGGGCCAACGTCCTGACTTTC
>-|TRBJ2-7|TRBV20-1|-
CSARDPNGMGYEQYF
TGCAGTGCTAGAGATCCTAACGGGATGGGGTACGAGCAGTACTTC